This T cell receptor beta chain appears in the sequencing data of a study of OX40 agonist ivuxolimab in advanced cancers. The CDR3 extends over 15 amino acids. V trimming: 6 bases; J trimming: 6 bases; junction bases outside the gene matches: 13. CDR1 and CDR2 (germline): LNHDA, SQIVND (reference sequence). Using immunoSEQ multiplex PCR, the repertoire was profiled, and TCRdb retains in-frame clones only, with some absent. This sample has about 94,000 clones, with around 86% found just once. This receptor was identified in an adult with an advanced solid tumor such as melanoma, head and neck, liver or kidney cancer. The sample here was CD4+ or CD8+ T cells sorted from blood, taken in a trial of the OX40 agonist ivuxolimab. The chain links TRBV19 to TRBJ1-2, with 7 bases that match TRBD1. For the CDR3, the DNA is TGTGCCAGTAGGGCAACCGGGACAGCGGCTAATGGCTACACCTTC. The encoded protein is CASRATGTAANGYTF.